Below are 10 T cell receptor beta chains sequenced from a single sample in a study of CD4 T cells in relation to SARS-CoV-2 and coronaviruses. The unexposed donors gave CD4+ T cells in about 2011-2019, prior to COVID-19. After roughly ten days of culture, CD4+ T cells were isolated. Libraries were prepared by immunoSEQ multiplex PCR; TCRdb keeps only in-frame clonotypes and omits some of them. The sample gives about 23,000 clones, about 76% of which show up once; about 15% is in the top ten. No cognate antigen is known for these TCRs. The sample taken for sequencing was CD4+ T cells from PBMCs, cultured in vitro. The receptors were sampled from a human donor in good health.

The J gene is TRBJ1-2, the V gene TRBV10-1; TRBD1 matches 9 bases. Unmatched junction bases numbered 7, after V lost 2 bases and J lost 6 bases. The CDR3 is 15 amino acids. Germline V gives CDR1 WNHNN, CDR2 SYGVQD (reference sequence). CDR3: CASSESIGDRDGYTF. The DNA for the CDR3 is TGCGCCAGCAGTGAGAGTATCGGGGACAGGGATGGCTACACCTTC.

Of note for this clone: Within the sample, other DNA sequences also encode this same CDR3. The chain combines TRBV2 with TRBJ2-3, with D hard to call. Trimming took off 4 bases at V and 3 bases at J, with 5 bases between the two ends. Looked up from germline, CDR1 is SNHLY and CDR2 is FYNNEI. CDR3 length equals 12 residues. The CDR3 protein is CASSVETDTQYF. In nucleotides, the CDR3 is TGTGCCAGCAGTGTAGAAACAGATACGCAGTATTTT.

This clone was seen only a few times. The rearrangement uses TRBV12-5 and TRBJ2-7, with D perhaps TRBD2 (5 bases). Trimming shortened V by 0 bases and J by 6 bases, and 18 bases separated the two germline ends. Germline values: CDR1 LGHNT, CDR2 FRNRAP. The CDR3 has 16 amino acids. This chain's CDR3 is CASGLVLGRALGEQYF. The CDR3 coding sequence is TGTGCTAGTGGTTTGGTCCTCGGGCGGGCCCTAGGCGAGCAGTACTTC.

The gene calls are TRBV19 and TRBJ1-5; the match to TRBD1 covers 7 bases. Unmatched junction bases numbered 3, after V lost 2 bases and J lost 5 bases. Germline CDR1 reads LNHDA; CDR2 reads SQIVND (reference sequence). The CDR3 is made up of 14 amino acids. The CDR3 sequence: CASSIQGVDQPQHF. CDR3 DNA: TGTGCCAGTAGTATACAGGGGGTGGATCAGCCCCAGCATTTT.

The rearrangement uses TRBV6-5 and TRBJ2-5; 7 bases are a match to TRBD2. In germline, CDR1 is MNHEY, CDR2 SVGAGI. V lost 7 bases, J lost 4 bases, and 6 bases stayed unmatched. The CDR3 is made up of 13 amino acids. The CDR3 region has the DNA TGTGCCAGCACCGCCCCGGGGGGAGAGACCCAGTACTTC. It codes for CASTAPGGETQYF.

The chain uses TRBV5-1 and TRBJ2-2, with 8 bases lining up with TRBD2. The CDR3 length is 18 residues. With 4 bases clipped from V and 1 base from J, the junction kept 12 bases outside the gene matches. Germline V gene sequence: CDR1 SGHRS, CDR2 YFSETQ. The CDR3 region is CASSVRVRSGMNTGELFF. CDR3 nucleotides: TGCGCCAGCAGCGTGAGAGTGCGTAGCGGGATGAACACCGGGGAGCTGTTTTTT.

The V call is TRBV9, the J call TRBJ1-2; D perhaps matches TRBD1 (5 bases). In germline, CDR1 is SGDLS, CDR2 YYNGEE. The V end was cut by 3 bases, the J end by 8 bases, with 17 bases between. The CDR3 has 14 residues. CDR3 amino acids: CASSAPGGERGYTF. The DNA of the CDR3 is TGTGCCAGCAGCGCCCCGGGGGGGGAGCGAGGCTACACCTTC.

This clone is a singleton in its sample. The chain couples TRBV5-1 to TRBJ2-1; 7 bases line up with TRBD2. V lost 3 bases to trimming and J lost 6 bases; unmatched junction nucleotides: 3. The CDR3 length is 13 residues. Looked up from germline, CDR1 is SGHRS and CDR2 is YFSETQ. This CDR3 is CASSWGGVNEQFF. DNA of the CDR3: TGCGCCAGCAGCTGGGGGGGGGTCAATGAGCAGTTCTTC.

The rearrangement uses TRBV4-3 and TRBJ2-5, with TRBD1 as a possible D gene (5 bases). CDR3 length: 16 residues. The V gene's germline CDR1 is LGHNA and CDR2 YSLEER. V was pared by 0 bases and J by 4 bases, with 15 bases between. The CDR3 loop is CASSQDSQGILETQYF. DNA of the CDR3: TGCGCCAGCAGCCAAGATAGCCAGGGAATCTTAGAGACCCAGTACTTC.

The rearrangement uses TRBV7-8 and TRBJ2-1; 13 positions agree with TRBD2. The V gene's germline CDR1 is SGHVS and CDR2 FQNEAQ. This CDR3 comprises 16 residues. The ends lost 5 bases at V and 8 bases at J; junction bases unmatched: 9. CDR3 DNA sequence: TGTGCCAGCAGCAACAGGACTAGCGGGAGCGGGCATGAGCAGTTCTTC. Encoded protein: CASSNRTSGSGHEQFF. Full variable domain (rest looked up from reference TRBV7-8 and TRBJ2-1): GAGVSQSPRYKVAKRGQDVALRCDPISGHVSLFWYQQALGQGPEFLTYFQNEAQLDKSGLPSDRFFAERPEGSVSTLKIQRTQQEDSAVYLCASSNRTSGSGHEQFFGPGTRLTVL.